This TCR beta chain was obtained from a study of regulatory T cells in long-lasting Graves disease. Whole-study results and caveats: Shared public clonotypes totalled about 2,800 in persistent patients, compared with approximately 970 in new patients. Small sample size may have lowered accuracy.

Trimming shortened V by 8 bases and J by 0 bases, and 17 bases separated the two germline ends. The CDR3 is 16 residues long. CDR1 is MGHRA, CDR2 YSYEKL, per germline. Stated time point: newly diagnosed GD, antithyroid drugs for less than 3 months. There was RNA extracted from PBMCs, and the TCR library was made from it. As concerns this clonotype: Its target is not known.

In building TCR beta libraries, iRepertoire HTBI primers were used together with Arm-PCR of CDR3 regions. Via MiXCR, TCRdb re-called the multiplex PCR reads, giving one row per CDR3 protein. The table records about 620,000 distinct CDR3 sequences, 15% to 20% of them present only once. These data also formed part of another study, on T cells in Graves' hyperthyroidism and ophthalmopathy. That work states: The hyperthyroidism patients had all been newly diagnosed, and their disease duration was under 2 months. Their ages ranged from 18 to 65 years. Most thyroid clonotypes that were expanded above 0.001 also turned up in blood.

The V call is TRBV4-1, the J call TRBJ1-3; maybe TRBD1 (5 bases). This clonotype was obtained from a woman in her twenties or thirties with Graves disease. Material: peripheral blood mononuclear cells (PBMCs), obtained at new diagnosis, from a patient treated with antithyroid drugs. The CDR3 DNA reads as TGCGCCAGCTCGCTGCCGGGGACCCTCTCTGGAAACACCATATATTTT. This gives the protein CASSLPGTLSGNTIYF.